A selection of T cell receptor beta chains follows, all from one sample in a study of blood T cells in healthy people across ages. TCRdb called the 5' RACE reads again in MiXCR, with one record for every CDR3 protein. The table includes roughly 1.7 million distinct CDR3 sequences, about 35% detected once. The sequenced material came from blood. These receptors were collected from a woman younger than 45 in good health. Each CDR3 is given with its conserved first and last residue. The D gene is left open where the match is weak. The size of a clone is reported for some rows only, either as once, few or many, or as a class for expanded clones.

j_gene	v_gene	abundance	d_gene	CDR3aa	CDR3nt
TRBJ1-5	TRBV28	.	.	CASATGTGNQPQHF	TGTGCCAGCGCGACAGGAACGGGCAATCAGCCCCAGCATTTT
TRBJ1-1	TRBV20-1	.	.	CSVDAGPMNTEAFF	TGCAGTGTAGACGCTGGCCCCATGAACACTGAAGCTTTCTTT
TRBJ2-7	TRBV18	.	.	CASSVLQTYEQYF	TGTGCCAGCTCCGTTCTACAGACCTACGAGCAGTACTTC
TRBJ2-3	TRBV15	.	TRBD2	CATSRDKASGAYTDTQYF	TGTGCCACCAGCAGAGATAAGGCTAGCGGGGCCTACACAGATACGCAGTATTTT
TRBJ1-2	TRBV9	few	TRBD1	CASSPPGQGNYGYTF	TGTGCCAGCAGCCCCCCGGGACAGGGTAACTATGGCTACACCTTC
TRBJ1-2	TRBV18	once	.	CASSPRSANYGYTF	TGTGCCAGCTCACCACGTTCGGCTAACTATGGCTACACCTTC
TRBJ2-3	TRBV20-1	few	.	CSAIKLGTDTQYF	TGCAGTGCTATAAAACTAGGGACAGATACGCAGTATTTT
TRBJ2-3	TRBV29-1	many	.	CSVATVITDTQYF	TGCAGCGTTGCGACAGTTATCACAGATACGCAGTATTTT
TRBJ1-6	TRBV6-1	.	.	CASSGFGGHRTSPLHF	TGTGCCAGCAGTGGTTTTGGGGGACACCGAACTTCACCCCTCCACTTT
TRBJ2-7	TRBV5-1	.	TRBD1	CASGDRGLNEQYF	TGCGCCAGCGGGGACAGGGGTCTCAACGAGCAGTACTTC
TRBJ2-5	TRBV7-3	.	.	CASSFTETQETQYF	TGTGCCAGCAGCTTTACGGAGACCCAAGAGACCCAGTACTTC
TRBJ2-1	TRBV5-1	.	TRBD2	CASSMLAGTYNEQFF	TGCGCCAGCAGCATGTTAGCGGGCACCTACAATGAGCAGTTCTTC
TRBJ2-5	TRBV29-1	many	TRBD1	CSVGGQGAGETQYF	TGCAGCGTTGGTGGGCAGGGGGCGGGAGAGACCCAGTACTTC
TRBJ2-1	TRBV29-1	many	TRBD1	CSVEGTGVYNEQFF	TGCAGCGTGGAAGGGACAGGGGTTTACAATGAGCAGTTCTTC
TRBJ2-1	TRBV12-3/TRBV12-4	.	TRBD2	CASSPMVIAGSSYNEQFF	TGTGCCAGCAGCCCCATGGTTATAGCGGGGAGCTCCTACAATGAGCAGTTCTTC
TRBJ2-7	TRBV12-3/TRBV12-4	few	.	CASTPGEPSYEQYF	TGTGCCAGCACTCCCGGAGAACCCTCCTACGAGCAGTACTTC
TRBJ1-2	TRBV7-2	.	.	CASSLETANCGYTF	TGTGCCAGCAGCTTAGAAACAGCTAACTGTGGCTACACCTTC
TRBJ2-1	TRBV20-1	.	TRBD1	CSAPGQVDNEQFF	TGCAGTGCTCCGGGACAGGTCGACAATGAGCAGTTCTTC
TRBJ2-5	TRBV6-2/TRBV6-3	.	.	CASSGTLSQETQYF	TGTGCCAGCAGCGGGACACTATCTCAAGAGACCCAGTACTTC
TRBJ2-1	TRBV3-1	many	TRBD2	CASTGAGESYNEQFF	TGTGCCAGCACCGGAGCGGGGGAATCCTACAATGAGCAGTTCTTC
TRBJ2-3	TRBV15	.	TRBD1	CATSSGTGETDTQYF	TGTGCCACCAGTAGCGGGACAGGGGAGACAGATACGCAGTATTTT
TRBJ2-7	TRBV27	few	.	CASSLSVIPPYEQYF	TGTGCCAGCAGTTTATCGGTGATCCCGCCCTACGAGCAGTACTTC